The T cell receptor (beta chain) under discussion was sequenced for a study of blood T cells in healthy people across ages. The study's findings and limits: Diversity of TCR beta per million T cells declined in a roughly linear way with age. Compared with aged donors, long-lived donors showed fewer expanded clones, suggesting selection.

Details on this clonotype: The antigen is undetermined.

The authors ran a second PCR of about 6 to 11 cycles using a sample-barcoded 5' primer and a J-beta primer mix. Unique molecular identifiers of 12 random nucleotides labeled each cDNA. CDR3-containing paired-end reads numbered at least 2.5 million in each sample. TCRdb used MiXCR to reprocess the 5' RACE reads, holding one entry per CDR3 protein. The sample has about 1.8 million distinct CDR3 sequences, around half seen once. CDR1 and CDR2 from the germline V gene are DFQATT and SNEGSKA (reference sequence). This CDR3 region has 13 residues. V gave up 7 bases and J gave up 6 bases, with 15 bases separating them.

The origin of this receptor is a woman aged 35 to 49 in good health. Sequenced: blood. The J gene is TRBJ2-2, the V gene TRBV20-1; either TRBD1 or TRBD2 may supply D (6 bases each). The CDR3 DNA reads TGCAGTGTTCCCGGAGGGGGAGCCGGGGAGCTGTTTTTT. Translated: CSVPGGGAGELFF.